The rows below give T cell receptor beta chains drawn from one sample of a study of shared clonotypes between healthy human individuals. The method was immunoSEQ multiplex PCR; TCRdb's version includes in-frame clones alone and lacks a portion of them. Seen here are approximately 1,500,000 clones, 98% observed once, and the top ten hold less than 0.55%. The sample was naive CD4+ T cells sorted from blood. The receptors were sampled from a man under 40 in good health. Each CDR3 is given with its conserved first and last residue. The size field is filled for only some rows; it gives once, few, many or a size class.

V gene	clone size	J gene	CDR3 protein
TRBV28	.	TRBJ1-1	CASSFVYRNTEAFF
TRBV15	.	TRBJ2-7	CATSRDLRSYEQYF
TRBV30	.	TRBJ1-3	CAWRRGQIPVQSPFSGNTIYF
TRBV5-1	.	TRBJ2-2	CASSLLGGELFF
TRBV7-9	.	TRBJ2-6	CASSSRTWSGANVLTF
TRBV6-6	once	TRBJ2-1	CASSYSRTGGYNEQFF
TRBV25-1	once	TRBJ1-1	CASSGTGPNTEAFF
TRBV5-1	once	TRBJ2-7	CASSFDRSYEQYF
TRBV28	.	TRBJ1-2	CASVLGGGGYGYTF
TRBV21-1	.	TRBJ2-1	CASTINEQFF
TRBV6-5	once	TRBJ2-1	CASSYGQSYNEQFF
TRBV5-1	.	TRBJ2-4	CASSWGWAGKNIQYF
TRBV4-1	.	TRBJ2-3	CASSPPPRARPTDTQYF
TRBV5-1	.	TRBJ2-1	CASSFAAGLYNEQFF
TRBV27	.	TRBJ1-1	CASSRFGKFMNTEAFF
TRBV19	.	TRBJ2-2	CASSIMALRAIGELFF
TRBV20-1	.	TRBJ2-1	CSARDGTRLFF
TRBV2	.	TRBJ2-7	CASARDSSYEQYF
TRBV29-1	.	TRBJ2-7	CSVAGLASPYEQYF
TRBV19	.	TRBJ2-5	CASSSDRAVRETQYF
TRBV5-1	.	TRBJ1-1	CASSLRPNTEAFF
TRBV5-1	.	TRBJ1-4	CASRGQGTNEKLFF